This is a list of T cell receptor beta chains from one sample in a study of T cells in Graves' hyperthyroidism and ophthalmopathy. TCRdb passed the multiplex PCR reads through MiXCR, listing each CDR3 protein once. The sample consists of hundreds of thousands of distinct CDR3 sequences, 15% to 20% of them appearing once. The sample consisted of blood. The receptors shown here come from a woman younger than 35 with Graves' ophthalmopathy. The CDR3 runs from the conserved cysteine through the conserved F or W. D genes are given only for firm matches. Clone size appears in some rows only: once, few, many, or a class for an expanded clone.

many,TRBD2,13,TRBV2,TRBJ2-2,CASSGLAGGELFF,TGTGCCAGCAGTGGCCTAGCGGGCGGGGAGCTGTTTTTT
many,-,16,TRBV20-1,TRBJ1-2,CSASGAGWGANYGYTF,TGCAGTGCTAGCGGGGCAGGGTGGGGAGCTAACTATGGCTACACCTTC
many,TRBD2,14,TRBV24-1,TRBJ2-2,CATRAGTDTGELFF,TGTGCCACCAGAGCGGGGACGGACACCGGGGAGCTGTTTTTT
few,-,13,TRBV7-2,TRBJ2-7,CASSLLKPYEQYF,TGTGCCAGCAGCTTACTCAAGCCCTACGAGCAGTACTTC
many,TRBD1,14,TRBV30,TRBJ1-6,CAWSWDSSNSPLHF,TGTGCCTGGAGCTGGGACAGTTCTAATTCACCCCTCCACTTT
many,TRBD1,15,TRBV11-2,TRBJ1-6,CASSYDRGIGSPLHF,TGTGCCAGCAGCTACGACAGGGGAATCGGTTCACCCCTCCACTTT
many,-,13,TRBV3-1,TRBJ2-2,CASSVVASGELFF,TGTGCCAGCAGCGTCGTTGCGTCCGGGGAGCTGTTTTTT
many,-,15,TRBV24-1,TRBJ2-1,CATSAGPSSYNEQFF,TGTGCCACCAGTGCAGGGCCGAGCTCCTACAATGAGCAGTTCTTC
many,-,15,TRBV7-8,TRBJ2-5,CASSSPRVVEETQYF,TGTGCCAGCAGCTCCCCCCGGGTGGTTGAAGAGACCCAGTACTTC
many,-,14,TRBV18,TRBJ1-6,CASSPGQGYSPLHF,TGTGCCAGCTCACCGGGCCAGGGATACTCACCCCTCCACTTT
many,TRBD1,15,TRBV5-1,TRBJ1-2,CASSLGTGGAVGYTF,TGCGCCAGCAGCTTGGGGACAGGGGGCGCGGTTGGCTACACCTTC
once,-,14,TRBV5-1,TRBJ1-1,CASRTGTSNTEAFF,TGCGCCAGCAGGACCGGGACATCGAACACTGAAGCTTTCTTT
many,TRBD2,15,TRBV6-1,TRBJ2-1,CASSGTSGSYNEQFF,TGTGCCAGCAGTGGGACTAGCGGGTCCTACAATGAGCAGTTCTTC
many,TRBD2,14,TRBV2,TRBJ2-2,CASSAQRGTGELFF,TGTGCCAGCAGTGCGCAGCGGGGCACCGGGGAGCTGTTTTTT
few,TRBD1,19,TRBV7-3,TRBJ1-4,CASSPFGQGTSGTNEKLFF,TGTGCCAGCAGCCCATTTGGACAGGGTACATCCGGGACTAATGAAAAACTGTTTTTT
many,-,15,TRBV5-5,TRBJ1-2,CASSLAGQGTYGYTF,TGTGCCAGCAGCTTGGCGGGGCAGGGGACCTATGGCTACACCTTC
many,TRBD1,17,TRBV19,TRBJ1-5,CASSPRDRGLSNQPQHF,TGTGCCAGTAGTCCCCGGGACAGGGGTTTAAGCAATCAGCCCCAGCATTTT
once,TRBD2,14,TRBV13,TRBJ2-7,CASSPSGRWGEQYF,TGTGCCAGCAGCCCGAGCGGGAGGTGGGGCGAGCAGTACTTC
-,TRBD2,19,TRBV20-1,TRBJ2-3,CSASARLAGGPVVTDTQYF,TGCAGTGCTAGTGCGAGACTAGCGGGGGGGCCCGTGGTCACAGATACGCAGTATTTT
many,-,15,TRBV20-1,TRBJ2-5,CSASSRASYQETQYF,TGCAGTGCTAGTTCCAGAGCCTCGTACCAAGAGACCCAGTACTTC
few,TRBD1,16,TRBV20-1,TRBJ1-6,CSARDLGDRGGSPLHF,TGCAGTGCTAGAGATTTAGGGGACAGGGGAGGTTCACCCCTCCACTTT
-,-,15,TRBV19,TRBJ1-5,CASSIWAVGNQPQHF,TGTGCCAGTAGTATATGGGCAGTGGGGAATCAGCCCCAGCATTTT
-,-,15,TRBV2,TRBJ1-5,CASSRYRDSNQPQHF,TGTGCCAGCAGTAGATACCGGGACAGCAATCAGCCCCAGCATTTT
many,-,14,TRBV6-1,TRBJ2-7,CASSERGATYEQYF,TGTGCCAGCAGTGAACGGGGGGCCACCTACGAGCAGTACTTC
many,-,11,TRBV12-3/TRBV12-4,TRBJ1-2,CASSSPYGYTF,TGTGCCAGCAGTTCCCCCTATGGCTACACCTTC
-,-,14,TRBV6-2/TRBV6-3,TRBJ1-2,CASTGWTVNYGYTF,TGTGCCAGCACCGGGTGGACGGTGAACTATGGCTACACCTTC
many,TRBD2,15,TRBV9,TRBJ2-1,CAGSGSGGAGDEQFF,TGTGCCGGGAGTGGTAGCGGGGGGGCCGGGGATGAGCAGTTCTTC
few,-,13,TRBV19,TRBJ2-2,CASTISGPGELFF,TGTGCCAGTACTATTTCGGGCCCCGGGGAGCTGTTTTTT
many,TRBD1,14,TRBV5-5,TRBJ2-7,CASSFGTGGYEQYF,TGTGCCAGCAGCTTCGGGACAGGGGGCTACGAGCAGTACTTC
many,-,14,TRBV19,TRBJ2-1,CASSIQGNYNEQFF,TGTGCCAGTAGTATTCAGGGGAACTACAATGAGCAGTTCTTC
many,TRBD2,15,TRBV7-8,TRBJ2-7,CASSLASGSFYEQYF,TGTGCCAGCAGCTTGGCTAGCGGGAGTTTCTACGAGCAGTACTTC
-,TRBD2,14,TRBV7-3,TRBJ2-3,CASNGGGAADTQYF,TGTGCCAGCAATGGCGGGGGGGCAGCAGATACGCAGTATTTT
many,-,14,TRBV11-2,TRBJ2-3,CASSLFWTPDTQYF,TGTGCCAGCAGCTTATTCTGGACACCGGATACGCAGTATTTT
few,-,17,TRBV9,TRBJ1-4,CASSVGFRGGANEKLFF,TGTGCCAGCAGCGTAGGTTTCCGGGGGGGCGCTAATGAAAAACTGTTTTTT
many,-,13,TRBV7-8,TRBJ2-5,CASSLEGRETQYF,TGTGCCAGCAGCTTAGAGGGGAGGGAGACCCAGTACTTC
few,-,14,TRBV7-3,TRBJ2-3,CASSPGFRTDTQYF,TGTGCCAGCAGCCCCGGATTTAGGACAGATACGCAGTATTTT
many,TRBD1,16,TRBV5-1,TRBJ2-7,CASSFAGQDFSYEQYF,TGCGCCAGCAGCTTTGCTGGACAGGATTTCTCCTACGAGCAGTACTTC
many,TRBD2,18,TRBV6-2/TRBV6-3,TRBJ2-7,CASSCLGLAGDVLYEQYF,TGTGCCAGCAGTTGCCTAGGACTAGCGGGAGATGTGTTATACGAGCAGTACTTC
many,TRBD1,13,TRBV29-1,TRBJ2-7,CSAGQATSYEQYF,TGCAGCGCGGGACAGGCAACCTCCTACGAGCAGTACTTC
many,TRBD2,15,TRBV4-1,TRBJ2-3,CASSITGTTTDTQYF,TGCGCCAGCAGCATTACCGGGACTACCACAGATACGCAGTATTTT
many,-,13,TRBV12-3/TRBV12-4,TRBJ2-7,CASSFLQRDEQYF,TGTGCCAGCAGTTTTTTACAACGCGACGAGCAGTACTTC
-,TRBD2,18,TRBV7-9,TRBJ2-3,CASSGGLAGGTGPDTQYF,TGTGCCAGCAGCGGGGGACTAGCGGGGGGGACCGGCCCAGATACGCAGTATTTT
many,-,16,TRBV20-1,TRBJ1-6,CSARDFGDSSNSPLHF,TGCAGTGCTAGAGATTTTGGGGACTCCAGCAATTCACCCCTCCACTTT
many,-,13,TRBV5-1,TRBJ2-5,CASSQDSQETQYF,TGCGCCAGCAGCCAGGACAGTCAAGAGACCCAGTACTTC
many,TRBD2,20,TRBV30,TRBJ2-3,CAWSVRRGGTSGSGTDTQYF,TGTGCCTGGAGTGTACGGCGGGGGGGGACTAGCGGGAGTGGAACAGATACGCAGTATTTT
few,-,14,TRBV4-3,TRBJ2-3,CASSQSGSTDTQYF,TGCGCCAGCAGCCAAAGCGGTAGCACAGATACGCAGTATTTT
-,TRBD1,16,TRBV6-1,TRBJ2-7,CASSDPGQDLSYEQYF,TGTGCCAGCAGTGACCCCGGACAGGACCTCTCCTACGAGCAGTACTTC
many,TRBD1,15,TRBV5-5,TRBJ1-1,CASSWGQGDSTEAFF,TGTGCCAGCAGCTGGGGACAGGGAGATTCGACTGAAGCTTTCTTT
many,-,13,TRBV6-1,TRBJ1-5,CASSDSAGLAQHF,TGTGCCAGCAGTGATTCGGCCGGCCTGGCCCAGCATTTT
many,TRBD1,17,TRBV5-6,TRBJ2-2,CASRLTGGSSNTGELFF,TGTGCCAGCAGACTGACAGGGGGCTCCTCGAACACCGGGGAGCTGTTTTTT
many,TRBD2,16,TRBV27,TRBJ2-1,CASSLSTSGIYNEQFF,TGTGCCAGCAGTTTATCGACTAGCGGGATATACAATGAGCAGTTCTTC
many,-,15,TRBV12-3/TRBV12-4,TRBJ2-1,CASLNTGRSYNEQFF,TGTGCCAGCCTGAATACAGGCCGATCCTACAATGAGCAGTTCTTC
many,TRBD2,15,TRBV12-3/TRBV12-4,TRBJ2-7,CASSTGSLGAGGQYF,TGTGCCAGCAGCACAGGTTCCCTAGGCGCGGGAGGGCAGTACTTC
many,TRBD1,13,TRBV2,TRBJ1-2,CASKQGAEGGYTF,TGTGCCAGCAAACAGGGGGCGGAAGGTGGCTACACCTTC
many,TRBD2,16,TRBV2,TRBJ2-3,CASSDPSAGGEDTQYF,TGTGCCAGCAGTGACCCCTCAGCGGGGGGAGAAGATACGCAGTATTTT